The 26 T cell receptor beta chains presented below share a single source sample, sequenced in a study of T cell responses to AZD1222 COVID-19 vaccine. The method was immunoSEQ multiplex PCR; TCRdb's version includes in-frame clones alone and lacks a portion of them. The sample has tens of thousands of clones, under 95% seen once. Sequences were derived from peripheral blood, sampled on day 0 of MenACWY control vaccination. Source of these receptors: an adult in good health.

The V and J genes are TRBV2 and TRBJ2-7, with a tentative D call TRBD2 (5 bases). There are 11 residues in the CDR3. Trimming took off 6 bases at V and 3 bases at J, with 6 bases between the two ends. The germline V gene encodes CDR1 SNHLY and CDR2 FYNNEI. CDR3 region: CASSGNYEQYF. CDR3 in DNA: TGTGCCAGCAGCGGGAACTACGAGCAGTACTTC.

V gene TRBV14 combines with J gene TRBJ1-1; possibly TRBD1 for D (6 bases). The length of the CDR3 is 15 residues. From germline, CDR1 is SGHDN and CDR2 FVKESK. The V end lost 4 bases, the J end lost 1 base, and 13 bases lay between the germline ends. In DNA, the CDR3 is TGTGCCAGCAGCCCCTGGGGACAAAGGAACACTGAAGCTTTCTTT. Protein: CASSPWGQRNTEAFF.

This clone appeared a few times. The chain is built from TRBV24-1 and TRBJ1-1; D unclear. This CDR3 region has 15 residues. Germline V gene data show CDR1 as KGHDR and CDR2 as SFDVKD. The V end lost 5 bases, the J end lost 0 bases, and 12 bases lay between the germline ends. CDR3 nucleotides: TGTGCCACCAGTGTGCCCAAGTGGATGAACACTGAAGCTTTCTTT. Encoded protein: CATSVPKWMNTEAFF.

The rearrangement links TRBV28 to TRBJ1-5; no reliable D call. The CDR3 totals 15 residues. V was pared by 2 bases and J by 1 base, with 9 bases between. Germline loops: CDR1 MDHEN, CDR2 SYDVKM. The CDR3 sequence is CASSLSLGSNQPQHF. For the CDR3, the DNA is TGTGCCAGCAGTTTAAGTCTAGGCAGCAATCAGCCCCAGCATTTT. Full variable domain (remainder filled in from reference TRBV28 and TRBJ1-5): DVKVTQSSRYLVKRTGEKVFLECVQDMDHENMFWYRQDPGLGLRLIYFSYDVKMKEKGDIPEGYSVSREKKERFSLILESASTNQTSMYLCASSLSLGSNQPQHFGDGTRLSIL.

V is TRBV24-1 and J is TRBJ1-4; D is perhaps TRBD1 (5 bases). The CDR3 is made up of 19 amino acids. Germline CDR1 reads KGHDR; CDR2 reads SFDVKD. Trimming left V 4 bases short and J 0 bases short, with 20 bases between. The CDR3 sequence: CATSDETHGTASTNEKLFF. Here the CDR3 DNA reads TGTGCCACCAGTGACGAAACACACGGGACGGCCTCAACTAATGAAAAACTGTTTTTT.

The chain has TRBV27 and TRBJ2-7; D assignment may be TRBD1 or TRBD2 (7 bases each). The germline CDR1 and CDR2 sequences are MNHEY and SMNVEV (reference sequence). This CDR3 contains 17 residues. V was shortened by 3 bases and J by 2 bases, with 20 bases between the two germline ends. CDR3 coding DNA: TGTGCCAGCAGTTTTGGGTTAGGGGGGGACAGAACCTACGAGCAGTACTTC. Its protein is CASSFGLGGDRTYEQYF.

The chain has TRBV10-2 and TRBJ1-6; D is unclear. The germline CDR1 and CDR2 sequences are WSHSY and SAAADI. V was cut by 3 bases and J by 10 bases, with 10 bases left in between. The CDR3 runs 13 residues. CDR3 DNA: TGCGCCAGCAGTGAAGAGGGAAGGTCACCCCTCCACTTT. This gives the protein CASSEEGRSPLHF.

The chain carries TRBV2 and TRBJ1-1; D ambiguous. The CDR3 has 13 amino acids. V dropped 6 bases and J dropped 4 bases, with 12 bases sitting between them. Germline V gene data show CDR1 as SNHLY and CDR2 as FYNNEI. The DNA for the CDR3 is TGTGCCAGCAGGCCTACGGGGTCCACTGAAGCTTTCTTT. Translation: CASRPTGSTEAFF.

V gene TRBV18 combines with J gene TRBJ2-3; D call uncertain. Trimming removed 4 bases at V and 4 bases at J, with 12 bases between. Germline V gene data show CDR1 as KGHSH and CDR2 as LQKENI. The CDR3 covers 14 residues. This chain's CDR3 is CASSLLQGPDTQYF. The CDR3 DNA reads as TGTGCCAGCTCACTACTCCAAGGTCCAGATACGCAGTATTTT.

The CDR3 DNA reads as TGTGCCAGCAGCTTGACAGGCACGAACACCGGGGAGCTGTTTTTT. Its translation is CASSLTGTNTGELFF. V gene TRBV5-6 combines with J gene TRBJ2-2, with D perhaps matching TRBD1 (5 bases). Trimming removed 1 base from V and 0 bases from J, with 7 bases in between. This CDR3 is 15 amino acids long. The germline V gene has CDR1 SGHDT and CDR2 YYEEEE.

The gene calls are TRBV5-1 and TRBJ2-7; D call uncertain. The CDR3 spans 15 residues. Germline CDR1 and CDR2: SGHRS and YFSETQ. The V end was cut by 4 bases, the J end by 3 bases, with 17 bases between. Here the CDR3 DNA reads TGCGCCAGCAGCATGGACCAAACACCCATCTACGAGCAGTACTTC. Amino acid sequence: CASSMDQTPIYEQYF.

The chain couples TRBV7-9 to TRBJ2-3, with 14 bases that match TRBD2. Germline V gives CDR1 SEHNR, CDR2 FQNEAQ (reference sequence). V shed 2 bases, J shed 5 bases, and the junction held 3 bases outside the gene matches. There are 16 residues in the CDR3. CDR3 amino acids: CASSLMGLAGEDTQYF. The CDR3 nucleotides are TGTGCCAGCAGCTTAATGGGACTAGCGGGAGAAGATACGCAGTATTTT.

This chain connects TRBV6-5 to TRBJ1-5, with D tentatively TRBD1 (5 bases). Germline V gives CDR1 MNHEY, CDR2 SVGAGI. V was trimmed by 8 bases and J by 3 bases, leaving 17 bases between them. The CDR3 contains 15 residues. CDR3 in DNA: TGTGCCAGCCGGGACGGCTTAATTTCCAATCAGCCCCAGCATTTT. This sequence encodes CASRDGLISNQPQHF.

V is TRBV2 and J is TRBJ2-5, with D perhaps TRBD1 (6 bases). Germline values: CDR1 SNHLY, CDR2 FYNNEI. V shed 8 bases and J shed 0 bases, with 13 bases lying between them. CDR3 length equals 14 residues. As DNA, the CDR3 is TGTGCCAGCGGACCACAGGGCTACCAAGAGACCCAGTACTTC. Its protein product is CASGPQGYQETQYF.

This clone has just one count. The V call is TRBV2, the J call TRBJ2-1; the D gene is possibly TRBD2 (6 bases). CDR1 is SNHLY and CDR2 is FYNNEI in the germline V gene. The CDR3 has 11 residues. V gave up 4 bases and J gave up 9 bases, with 7 bases separating them. The CDR3, as DNA: TGTGCCAGCAGTGGGGGGGTTGAGCAGTTCTTC. Its protein product is CASSGGVEQFF.

The chain recombines TRBV6-5 with TRBJ1-6, with D uncertain. CDR3 length: 13 amino acids. Germline V gene lookup returns CDR1 MNHEY and CDR2 SVGAGI. V dropped 4 bases and J dropped 7 bases, with 8 bases sitting between them. DNA for the CDR3: TGTGCCAGCAGTTCTGCTCCGAATTCACCCCTCCACTTT. Its protein is CASSSAPNSPLHF.

The chain joins TRBV15 to TRBJ2-7; no firm D call. V shed 3 bases and J shed 2 bases, with 5 bases lying between them. This CDR3 region has 12 residues. CDR1 and CDR2 (germline): LNHNV, YYDKDF (reference sequence). Written as DNA, the CDR3 is TGTGCCACCAGCAGCGGCCCCTACGAGCAGTACTTC. Translation: CATSSGPYEQYF.

The chain links TRBV28 to TRBJ1-2, with TRBD1 matching over 8 bases. Looked up from germline, CDR1 is MDHEN and CDR2 is SYDVKM. The CDR3 sequence is 16 residues long. With 2 bases clipped from V and 8 bases from J, the junction kept 13 bases outside the gene matches. The CDR3 DNA is TGTGCCAGCAGTTTAACCCAGGGGGCAATTAGGCTGGGCTACACCTTC. Translation: CASSLTQGAIRLGYTF.

The V gene is TRBV3-1 (or the pseudogene TRBV3-2), the J gene TRBJ1-2; 8 nucleotides match TRBD1. Germline CDR1 and CDR2: LGHDT and YNNKEL (reference sequence). There are 17 residues in the CDR3. Trimming at V came to 1 base and at J to 1 base, leaving 8 bases not matched to a gene. The CDR3 DNA reads as TGTGCCAGCAGCCAAGGTTCGGGACAGGCGCTTAACTATGGCTACACCTTC. Its translation is CASSQGSGQALNYGYTF.

The J gene is TRBJ2-4, the V gene TRBV10-2, with 12 bases identical to TRBD1. V trimming: 0 bases; J trimming: 11 bases; junction bases outside the gene matches: 2. In germline, CDR1 is WSHSY, CDR2 SAAADI. This CDR3 comprises 14 residues. The CDR3 protein is CASSESGQGAFQYF. DNA for the CDR3: TGCGCCAGCAGTGAGTCGGGACAGGGGGCTTTTCAGTACTTC.

In this sample, this clone turned up once. The CDR3 coding sequence is TGTGCCAGTGGGGGGGGGAATTCACCCCTCCACTTT. Translating gives CASGGGNSPLHF. V is TRBV19 and J is TRBJ1-6, with D perhaps matching TRBD1 (5 bases). Between the trimmed V and J ends, which lost 8 bases and 7 bases, there was a span of 9 bases. Germline V CDR1 and CDR2: LNHDA, SQIVND (reference sequence). This CDR3 region has 12 residues.

The chain combines TRBV7-2 with TRBJ1-1; tentative D call: TRBD1 (5 bases). There are 15 residues in the CDR3. The germline V gene encodes CDR1 SGHTA and CDR2 FQGNSA. Deletions cut 3 bases from V and 0 bases from J, with 11 bases between. The DNA for the CDR3 is TGTGCCAGCAGCTTGGGGACGGATTTGAACACTGAAGCTTTCTTT. It encodes CASSLGTDLNTEAFF.

The CDR3 sequence: CASSLRQDSYGYTF. CDR3 nucleotide sequence: TGTGCCAGCAGCTTAAGACAAGACTCCTATGGCTACACCTTC. V gene TRBV13 combines with J gene TRBJ1-2, with D unclear. The ends were cut back, 2 bases at V and 4 bases at J, with 11 bases in the middle. Looked up from germline, CDR1 is PRHDT and CDR2 is FYEKMQ (reference sequence). The CDR3 is 14 amino acids.

This rearrangement joins TRBV10-1 to TRBJ2-1, with TRBD2 matching over 10 bases. The germline gives CDR1 WNHNN, CDR2 SYGVQD (reference sequence). The CDR3 totals 15 residues. The V segment lost 2 bases and the J segment 9 bases; nucleotides outside the gene matches: 7. The CDR3 loop reads CASSEGSSGRGEQFF. CDR3 bases: TGCGCCAGCAGTGAGGGGTCTAGCGGGAGAGGTGAGCAGTTCTTC.

V and J are TRBV5-5 and TRBJ2-5; D perhaps matches TRBD2 (6 bases). CDR3 length: 18 residues. Trimming removed 4 bases from V and 0 bases from J, with 22 bases in between. Germline V lookup: CDR1 SGHKS, CDR2 YYEKEE (reference sequence). This CDR3 reads CASSGVVHSRGNQETQYF. In DNA, the CDR3 is TGTGCCAGCAGCGGGGTGGTTCACTCTCGGGGGAACCAAGAGACCCAGTACTTC.

The chain combines TRBV4-3 with TRBJ1-6; D possibly corresponds to TRBD1 (6 bases). V was clipped by 0 bases and J by 0 bases, with 15 bases between them. This CDR3 has 19 residues. The germline CDR1 and CDR2 sequences are LGHNA and YSLEER. The CDR3 here is CASSQDLTEGGSYNSPLHF. The CDR3 region has the DNA TGCGCCAGCAGCCAAGATCTCACCGAAGGGGGCTCCTATAATTCACCCCTCCACTTT.